This T cell receptor beta chain was sequenced during a study of blood T cells in healthy people across ages. Overall study findings and caveats: Across the age range, TCR beta diversity per million T cells fell in a roughly linear way.

Using a J-beta primer mix together with a sample-barcoded 5' primer, a second PCR was run for about 6 to 11 cycles. From the 5' RACE reads, TCRdb called clonotypes with MiXCR, one entry per CDR3 protein. The top ten hold under 15% of the sample, which has about a million distinct CDR3 sequences, approximately 38% seen once. As for this clonotype: Its antigen is currently unknown. A read error may produce the germline difference seen at one junction end.

The CDR3 totals 13 residues. Germline V CDR1 and CDR2: SGHRS, YFSETQ. Peripheral blood, roughly 9.3 milliliters per donor, was collected. A minimum of 6 micrograms of total RNA was extracted per sample. The chain has TRBV5-1 and TRBJ2-1; D possibly corresponds to TRBD2 (6 bases). Sequencing was carried out using blood. The clonotype was recovered from a young man in good health. CDR3 DNA sequence: TGTACCAGCAGCTTGGAGGGGTATAATGAGCAGTTCTTC. This translates into CTSSLEGYNEQFF.